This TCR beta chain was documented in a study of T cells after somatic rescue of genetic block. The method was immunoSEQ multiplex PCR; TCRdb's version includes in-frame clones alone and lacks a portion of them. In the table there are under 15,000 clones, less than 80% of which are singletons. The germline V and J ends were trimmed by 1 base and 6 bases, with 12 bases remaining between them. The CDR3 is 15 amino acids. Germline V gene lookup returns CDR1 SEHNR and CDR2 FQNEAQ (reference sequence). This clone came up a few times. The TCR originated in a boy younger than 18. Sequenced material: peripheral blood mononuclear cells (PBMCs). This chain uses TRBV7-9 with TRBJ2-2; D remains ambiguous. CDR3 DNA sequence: TGTGCCAGCAGCTTAGTGGCAGTCTTCTCCGGGGAGCTGTTTTTT. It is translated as CASSLVAVFSGELFF.